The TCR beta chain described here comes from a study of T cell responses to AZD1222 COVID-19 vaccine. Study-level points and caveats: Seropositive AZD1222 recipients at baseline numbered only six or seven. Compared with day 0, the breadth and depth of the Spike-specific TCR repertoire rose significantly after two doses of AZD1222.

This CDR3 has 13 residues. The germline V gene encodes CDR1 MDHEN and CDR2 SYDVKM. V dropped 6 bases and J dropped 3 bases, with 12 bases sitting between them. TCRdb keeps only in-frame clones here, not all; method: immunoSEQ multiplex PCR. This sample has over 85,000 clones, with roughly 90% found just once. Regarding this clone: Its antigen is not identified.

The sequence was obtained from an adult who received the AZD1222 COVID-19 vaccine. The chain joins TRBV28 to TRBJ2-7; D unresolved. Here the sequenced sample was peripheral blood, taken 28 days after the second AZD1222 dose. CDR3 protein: CASRTPGSYEQYF. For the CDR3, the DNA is TGTGCCAGCAGGACCCCTGGAAGCTACGAGCAGTACTTC.